The subject of this entry is one TCR beta chain. The antigen is undetermined. The method was immunoSEQ multiplex PCR; TCRdb's version includes in-frame clones alone and lacks a portion of them. Seen here are roughly 85,000 clones, around 87% observed once, and the top ten hold roughly 17%. Germline trimming cut 6 bases from V and 4 bases from J; bases unmatched to any gene: 11. This CDR3 has 15 amino acids. CDR1 and CDR2 (germline): MDHEN, SYDVKM. This sample is drawn from a study of radiotherapy plus CTLA-4 blockade in lung cancer. Study context: Disease control was present in roughly 29% of patients, and objective responses in approximately 19%. Overall study findings and caveats: Once radiotherapy plus ipilimumab had been given, TCR clones derived from tumor expanded in blood. How blood T cell clones changed early, along with interferon-beta, reportedly forecast response best.

Focal radiation and CTLA-4 blockade (ipilimumab) were tested in chemo-refractory metastatic non-small-cell lung cancer patients. This clonotype originated in a human donor with non-small cell lung cancer that progressed on radiotherapy plus ipilimumab. The specimen was peripheral blood, collected from a patient treated with radiotherapy plus ipilimumab. The chain joins TRBV28 to TRBJ1-1, with 7 bases aligning to TRBD1. CDR3 DNA sequence: TGTGCCAGCAGCCCTCCTACAGGGGTAGGCACTGAAGCTTTCTTT. Protein sequence: CASSPPTGVGTEAFF. The whole variable domain, remainder taken from reference TRBV28 and TRBJ1-1, is DVKVTQSSRYLVKRTGEKVFLECVQDMDHENMFWYRQDPGLGLRLIYFSYDVKMKEKGDIPEGYSVSREKKERFSLILESASTNQTSMYLCASSPPTGVGTEAFFGQGTRLTVV.